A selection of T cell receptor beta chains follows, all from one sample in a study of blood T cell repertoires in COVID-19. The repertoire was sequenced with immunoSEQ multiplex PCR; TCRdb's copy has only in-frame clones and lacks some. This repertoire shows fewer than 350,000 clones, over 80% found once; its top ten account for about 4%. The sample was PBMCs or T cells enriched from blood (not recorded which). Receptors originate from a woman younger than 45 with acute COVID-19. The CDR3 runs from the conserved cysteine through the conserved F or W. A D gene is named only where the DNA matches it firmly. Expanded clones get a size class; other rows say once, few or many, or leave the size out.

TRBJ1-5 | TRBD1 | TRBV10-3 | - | CAIRKGQDINQPQHF | TGTGCCATCAGGAAGGGACAGGACATCAATCAGCCCCAGCATTTT
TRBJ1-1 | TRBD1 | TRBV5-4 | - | CASSPWTGGNTEAFF | TGTGCCAGCAGCCCCTGGACAGGGGGGAACACTGAAGCTTTCTTT
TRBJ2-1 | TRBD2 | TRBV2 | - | CASRVAGAGGNEQFF | TGTGCCAGCAGAGTAGCGGGAGCGGGGGGCAATGAGCAGTTCTTC
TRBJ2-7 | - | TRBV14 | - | CASSQEPGAPYEQYF | TGTGCCAGCAGCCAAGAACCGGGAGCACCCTACGAGCAGTACTTC
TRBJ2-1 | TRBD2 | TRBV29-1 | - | CSGGLAGYNEQFF | TGCAGCGGGGGACTAGCGGGGTACAATGAGCAGTTCTTC
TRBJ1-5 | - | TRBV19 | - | CATSGDTYNQPQHF | TGTGCCACCTCTGGGGACACCTACAATCAGCCCCAGCATTTT
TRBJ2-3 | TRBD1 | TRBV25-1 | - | CASSDEGGEPDTQYF | TGTGCCAGCAGTGACGAAGGGGGCGAGCCAGATACGCAGTATTTT
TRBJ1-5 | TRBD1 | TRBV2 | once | CASSETMGQGLRNQPQHF | TGTGCCAGCAGTGAAACGATGGGACAGGGACTACGCAATCAGCCCCAGCATTTT
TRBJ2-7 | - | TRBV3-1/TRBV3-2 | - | CASSQHPRQAYEQYF | TGTGCCAGCAGCCAACACCCGCGACAGGCCTACGAGCAGTACTTC
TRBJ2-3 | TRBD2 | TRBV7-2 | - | CASSSQPPGLAGADTQYF | TGTGCCAGCAGCTCCCAACCGCCGGGACTAGCGGGAGCAGATACGCAGTATTTT
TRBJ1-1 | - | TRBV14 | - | CASSQTGMNTEAFF | TGTGCCAGCAGCCAAACAGGGATGAACACTGAAGCTTTCTTT
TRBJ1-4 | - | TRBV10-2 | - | CASSGGVTNEKLFF | TGCGCCAGCAGCGGGGGAGTTACTAATGAAAAACTGTTTTTT
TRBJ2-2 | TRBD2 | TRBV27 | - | CASSHVGGAGELFF | TGTGCCAGCAGCCATGTGGGGGGGGCCGGGGAGCTGTTTTTT
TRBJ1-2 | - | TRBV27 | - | CASSWSGVPTYGYTF | TGTGCCAGCAGTTGGAGCGGGGTACCTACCTATGGCTACACCTTC
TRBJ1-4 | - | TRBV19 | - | CASSIDGGRSEKLFF | TGTGCCAGTAGTATAGATGGGGGGAGGAGTGAAAAACTGTTTTTT
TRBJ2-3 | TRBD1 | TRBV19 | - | CASSLRDRGLGDTQYF | TGTGCCAGTAGTCTCCGGGACAGGGGGTTGGGAGATACGCAGTATTTT
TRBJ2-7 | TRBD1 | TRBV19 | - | CASSIDGTGNEQYF | TGTGCCAGTAGTATAGACGGGACAGGGAACGAGCAGTACTTC
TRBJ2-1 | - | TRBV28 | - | CASSPDRNYNEQFF | TGTGCCAGCAGCCCAGACAGGAACTACAATGAGCAGTTCTTC
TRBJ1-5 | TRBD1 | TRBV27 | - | CASSDGQGGDQHF | TGTGCCAGCAGTGACGGACAGGGAGGGGACCAGCATTTT
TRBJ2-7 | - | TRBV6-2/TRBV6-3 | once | CASSYGDINYEQYF | TGTGCCAGCAGTTACGGGGACATAAACTACGAGCAGTACTTC
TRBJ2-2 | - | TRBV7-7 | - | CASSRIGGWELFF | TGTGCTAGCAGCCGGATCGGAGGTTGGGAGCTGTTTTTT
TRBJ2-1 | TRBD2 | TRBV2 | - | CASSNPSGGSYNEQFF | TGTGCCAGCAGTAACCCTAGCGGGGGCTCCTACAATGAGCAGTTCTTC
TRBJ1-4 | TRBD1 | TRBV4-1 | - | CASSQLGTADEKLFF | TGCGCCAGCAGCCAACTGGGGACAGCTGATGAAAAACTGTTTTTT
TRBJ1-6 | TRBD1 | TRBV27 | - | CASSGRHRGEVSPLHF | TGTGCCAGCAGTGGCAGACACAGGGGCGAAGTATCACCCCTCCACTTT
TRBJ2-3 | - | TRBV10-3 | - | CAISPREADTQYF | TGTGCCATCAGCCCCAGGGAGGCAGATACGCAGTATTTT
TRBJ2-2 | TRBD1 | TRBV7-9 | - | CATESGTGNTGELFF | TGTGCCACTGAATCCGGGACAGGGAACACCGGGGAGCTGTTTTTT
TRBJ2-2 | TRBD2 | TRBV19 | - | CASRLAGGRNTGELFF | TGTGCCAGTAGACTAGCGGGAGGACGAAACACCGGGGAGCTGTTTTTT
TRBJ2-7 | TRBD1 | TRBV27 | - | CASSFRGSGSYEQYF | TGTGCCAGCAGTTTCAGGGGGTCCGGCTCCTACGAGCAGTACTTC
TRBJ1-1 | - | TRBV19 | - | CASSTGGGVHTEAFF | TGTGCCAGTAGTACTGGGGGGGGAGTGCACACTGAAGCTTTCTTT
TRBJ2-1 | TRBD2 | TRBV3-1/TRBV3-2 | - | CASSQGGLRYNEQFF | TGTGCCAGCAGCCAAGGGGGACTAAGGTACAATGAGCAGTTCTTC
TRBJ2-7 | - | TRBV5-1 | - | CASSPGHSSYEQYF | TGCGCCAGCAGCCCGGGACACAGCTCCTACGAGCAGTACTTC
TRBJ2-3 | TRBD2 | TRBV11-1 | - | CASKKGLAGYTDTQYF | TGTGCCAGCAAGAAGGGACTAGCGGGATATACAGATACGCAGTATTTT
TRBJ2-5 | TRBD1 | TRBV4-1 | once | CASSRTGGQETQYF | TGCGCCAGCAGCAGGACAGGGGGACAAGAGACCCAGTACTTC
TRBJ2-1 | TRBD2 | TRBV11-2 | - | CASSRLAGLNNEQFF | TGTGCCAGCAGTAGACTAGCGGGTCTCAACAATGAGCAGTTCTTC
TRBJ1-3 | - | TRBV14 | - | CASSQLSGNTIYF | TGTGCCAGCAGCCAACTCTCTGGAAACACCATATATTTT
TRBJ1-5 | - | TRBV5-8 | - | CASSLGQPNQPQHF | TGTGCCAGCAGCTTGGGACAGCCCAATCAGCCCCAGCATTTT
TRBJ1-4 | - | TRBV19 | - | CASRLDILNEKLFF | TGTGCCAGTAGACTGGACATACTAAATGAAAAACTGTTTTTT
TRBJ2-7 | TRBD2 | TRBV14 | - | CASSQDASGTYSYEQYF | TGTGCCAGCAGCCAAGATGCTAGCGGGACCTACTCCTACGAGCAGTACTTC
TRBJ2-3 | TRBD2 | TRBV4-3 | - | CASSSRSSGSPDTQYF | TGCGCCAGCAGCTCACGGTCCAGCGGGAGCCCAGATACGCAGTATTTT
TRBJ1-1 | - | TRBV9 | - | CASSVGGGGTEAFF | TGTGCCAGCAGCGTAGGTGGGGGGGGGACTGAAGCTTTCTTT
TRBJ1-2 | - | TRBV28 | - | CASSLVQVNYGYTF | TGTGCCAGCAGTTTGGTTCAGGTTAACTATGGCTACACCTTC
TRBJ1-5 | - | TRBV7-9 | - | CASSWRSNESVQPQHF | TGTGCCAGCAGCTGGCGCAGTAATGAAAGCGTGCAGCCCCAGCATTTT
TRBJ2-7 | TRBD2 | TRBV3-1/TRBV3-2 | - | CASSLGLAVYEQYF | TGTGCCAGCAGCCTCGGACTAGCTGTCTACGAGCAGTACTTC
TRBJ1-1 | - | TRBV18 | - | CASSQQNMNTEAFF | TGTGCCAGCTCTCAACAGAACATGAACACTGAAGCTTTCTTT
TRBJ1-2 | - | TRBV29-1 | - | CSVDAQPRRDGYTF | TGCAGCGTTGACGCACAGCCCCGTCGAGACGGCTACACCTTC
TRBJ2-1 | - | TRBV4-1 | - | CASSEDGVMYYEQFF | TGCGCCAGCAGCGAGGACGGGGTTATGTATTATGAGCAGTTCTTC
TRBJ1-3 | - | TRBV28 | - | CASSLGRDSGNTIYF | TGTGCCAGCAGTTTAGGGCGGGACTCAGGAAACACCATATATTTT
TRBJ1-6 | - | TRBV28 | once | CASTSGVGFSPLHF | TGTGCCAGCACCTCAGGGGTCGGATTTTCACCCCTCCACTTT